One T cell receptor (beta chain) is described in this entry. The entry originates in a study of CD8+ T cells in alopecia areata. The germline V gene has CDR1 MDHEN and CDR2 SYDVKM. The V segment lost 3 bases and the J segment 6 bases; nucleotides outside the gene matches: 4. This CDR3 is 13 amino acids long. Treatment defined: oral pan-JAK inhibitor, 5-10 mg twice daily. Isolated RNA was reverse transcribed into cDNA used as the sequencing template. Sequencing was performed with immunoSEQ multiplex PCR; in TCRdb, only in-frame clones are kept and a portion is missing. The data contain approximately 210,000 clones, more than 55% of them singletons.

The specimen comprised CD4+ T cells sorted from blood, sampled between weeks 43 and 45, from a patient treated with tofacitinib. This receptor was identified in a human donor with alopecia areata. J is TRBJ2-7 and V is TRBV28, with 8 bases identical to TRBD2. The CDR3 region is CASSFLAGGEQYF. CDR3 bases: TGTGCCAGCAGTTTTCTAGCGGGCGGCGAGCAGTACTTC.